This TCR beta chain is drawn from a study of blood T cell repertoires in COVID-19. Background on the study: Sites across the United States, Italy and Spain contributed samples from acute and convalescent COVID-19. The analysed material was cDNA or gDNA that came from T cells, B-cell-depleted T cells, or PBMCs.

Original analysis: Estimation of nucleated cell counts relied on the amplification of reference gene primers. The data were produced by immunoSEQ multiplex PCR, yet TCRdb's version contains in-frame clones alone and is incomplete. V and J calls and clone size are as listed in that table; D and trimming were resolved from the DNA. The sample has about 200,000 clones; roughly 83% are singletons. Participants' reported clinical history set cohort assignment. Trimming removed 2 bases from V and 6 bases from J, with 12 bases in between. CDR1 is SGDLS and CDR2 is YYNGEE in the germline V gene. The CDR3 has 14 amino acids.

The chain is built from TRBV9 and TRBJ2-1; D call uncertain. This clonotype was obtained from a man aged 35 to 55 with acute COVID-19. What was sequenced was PBMCs or T cells enriched from blood (not recorded which). The CDR3 DNA follows: TGTGCCAGCAGCGTCGACATATCAATCAATGAGCAGTTCTTC. Its protein product is CASSVDISINEQFF.